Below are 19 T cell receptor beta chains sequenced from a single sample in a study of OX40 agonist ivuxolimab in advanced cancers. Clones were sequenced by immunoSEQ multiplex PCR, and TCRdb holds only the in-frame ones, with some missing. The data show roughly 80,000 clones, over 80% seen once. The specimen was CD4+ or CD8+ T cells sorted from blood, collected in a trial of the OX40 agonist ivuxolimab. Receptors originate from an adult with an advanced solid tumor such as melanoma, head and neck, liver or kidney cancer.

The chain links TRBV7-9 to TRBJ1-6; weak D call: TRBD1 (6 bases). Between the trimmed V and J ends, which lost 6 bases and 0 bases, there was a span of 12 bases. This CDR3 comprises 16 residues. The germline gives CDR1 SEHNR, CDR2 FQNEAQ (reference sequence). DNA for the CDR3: TGTGCCAGCAGGAGGGACACCAGCTCCTATAATTCACCCCTCCACTTT. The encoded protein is CASRRDTSSYNSPLHF.

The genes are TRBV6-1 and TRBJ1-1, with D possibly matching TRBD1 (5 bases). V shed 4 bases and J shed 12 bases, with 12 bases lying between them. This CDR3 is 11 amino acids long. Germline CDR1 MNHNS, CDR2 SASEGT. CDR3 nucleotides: TGTGCCAGCAGTGCTGAGGCAGGGACTTTCTTT. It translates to CASSAEAGTFF.

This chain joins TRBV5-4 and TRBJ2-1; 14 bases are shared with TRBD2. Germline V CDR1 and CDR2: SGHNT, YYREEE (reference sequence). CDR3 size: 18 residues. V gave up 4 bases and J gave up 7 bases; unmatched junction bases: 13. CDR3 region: CASSPIGLAGGSRNEQFF. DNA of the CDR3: TGTGCCAGCAGCCCAATAGGACTAGCGGGAGGTTCTCGTAATGAGCAGTTCTTC. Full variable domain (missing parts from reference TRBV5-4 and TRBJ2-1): ETGVTQSPTHLIKTRGQQVTLRCSSQSGHNTVSWYQQALGQGPQFIFQYYREEENGRGNFPPRFSGLQFPNYSSELNVNALELDDSALYLCASSPIGLAGGSRNEQFFGPGTRLTVL.

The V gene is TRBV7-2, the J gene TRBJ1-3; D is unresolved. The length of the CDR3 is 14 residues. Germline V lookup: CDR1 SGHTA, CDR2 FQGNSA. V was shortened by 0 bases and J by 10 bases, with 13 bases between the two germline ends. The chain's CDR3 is CASSLARSASTIYF. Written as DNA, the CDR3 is TGTGCCAGCAGCTTAGCACGGAGTGCGAGTACCATATATTTT.

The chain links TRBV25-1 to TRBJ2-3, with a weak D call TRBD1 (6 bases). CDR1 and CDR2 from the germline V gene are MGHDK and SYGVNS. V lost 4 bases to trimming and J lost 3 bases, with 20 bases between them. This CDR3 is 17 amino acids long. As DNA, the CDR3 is TGTGCCAGCAGTGTATCCTCACCGGGACACCGAACAGATACGCAGTATTTT. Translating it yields CASSVSSPGHRTDTQYF.

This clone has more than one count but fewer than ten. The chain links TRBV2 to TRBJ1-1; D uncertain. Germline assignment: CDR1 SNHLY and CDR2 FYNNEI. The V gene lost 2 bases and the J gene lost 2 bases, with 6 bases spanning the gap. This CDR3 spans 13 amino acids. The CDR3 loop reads CASSEQVNTEAFF. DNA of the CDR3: TGTGCCAGCAGTGAACAGGTAAACACTGAAGCTTTCTTT. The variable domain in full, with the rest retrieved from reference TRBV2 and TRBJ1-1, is EPEVTQTPSHQVTQMGQEVILRCVPISNHLYFYWYRQILGQKVEFLVSFYNNEISEKSEIFDDQFSVERPDGSNFTLKIRSTKLEDSAMYFCASSEQVNTEAFFGQGTRLTVV.

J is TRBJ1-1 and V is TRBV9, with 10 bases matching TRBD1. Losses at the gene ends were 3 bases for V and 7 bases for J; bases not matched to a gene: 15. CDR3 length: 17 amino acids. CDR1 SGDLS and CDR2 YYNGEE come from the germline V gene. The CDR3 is CASSGGRTGTGANEAFF. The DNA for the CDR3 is TGTGCCAGCAGCGGGGGGAGAACCGGGACAGGGGCGAATGAAGCTTTCTTT.

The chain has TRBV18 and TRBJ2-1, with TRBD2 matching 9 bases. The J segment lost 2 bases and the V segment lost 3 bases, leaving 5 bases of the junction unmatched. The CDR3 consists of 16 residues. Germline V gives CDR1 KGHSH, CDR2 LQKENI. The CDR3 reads CASSPVAGVAYNEQFF. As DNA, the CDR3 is TGTGCCAGCTCACCCGTAGCGGGAGTCGCCTACAATGAGCAGTTCTTC.

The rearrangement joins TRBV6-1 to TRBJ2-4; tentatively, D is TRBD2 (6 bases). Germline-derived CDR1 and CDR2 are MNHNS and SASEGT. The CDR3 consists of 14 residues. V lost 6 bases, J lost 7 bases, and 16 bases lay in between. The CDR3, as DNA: TGTGCCAGCAGGGGAGGAGGGCCCCAGAACATTCAGTACTTC. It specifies CASRGGGPQNIQYF.

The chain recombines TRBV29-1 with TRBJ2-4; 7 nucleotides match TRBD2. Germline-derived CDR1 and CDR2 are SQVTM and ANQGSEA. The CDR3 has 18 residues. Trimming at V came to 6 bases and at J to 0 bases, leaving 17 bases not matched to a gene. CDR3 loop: CSVKSRGPGEGAKNIQYF. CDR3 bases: TGCAGCGTAAAGAGTCGGGGTCCCGGGGAGGGAGCCAAAAACATTCAGTACTTC.

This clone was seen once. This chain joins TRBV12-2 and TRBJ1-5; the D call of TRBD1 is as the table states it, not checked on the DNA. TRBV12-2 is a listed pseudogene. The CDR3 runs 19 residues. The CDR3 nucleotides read TGTGCAAGTCGCTTAGCGCGGGACAGCTTGTTTTCCTCCCCTCAGCGCCAGCATTTT. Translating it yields CASRLARDSLFSSPQRQHF.

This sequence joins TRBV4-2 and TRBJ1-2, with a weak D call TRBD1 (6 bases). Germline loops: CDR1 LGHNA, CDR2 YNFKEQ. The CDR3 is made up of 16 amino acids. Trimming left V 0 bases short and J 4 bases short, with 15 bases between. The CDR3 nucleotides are TGTGCCAGCAGCCAAGAGAGGAGGGACATCGGCTATGGCTACACCTTC. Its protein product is CASSQERRDIGYGYTF.

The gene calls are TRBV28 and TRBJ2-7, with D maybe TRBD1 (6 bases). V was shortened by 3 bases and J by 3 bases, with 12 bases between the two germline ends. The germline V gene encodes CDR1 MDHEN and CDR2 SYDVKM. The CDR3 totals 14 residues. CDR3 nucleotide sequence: TGTGCCAGCAGTTTCCAGGACAGAAACTACGAGCAGTACTTC. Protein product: CASSFQDRNYEQYF.

The DNA of the CDR3 is TGTGCCAGCAGTGCAGACCGGGACTCCCTTTGGTCAGATACGCAGTATTTT. Protein product: CASSADRDSLWSDTQYF. The genes are TRBV6-1 and TRBJ2-3, with D tentatively TRBD2 (6 bases). The germline V gene has CDR1 MNHNS and CDR2 SASEGT. The CDR3 loop spans 17 amino acids. V gave up 4 bases and J gave up 4 bases, with 21 bases separating them.

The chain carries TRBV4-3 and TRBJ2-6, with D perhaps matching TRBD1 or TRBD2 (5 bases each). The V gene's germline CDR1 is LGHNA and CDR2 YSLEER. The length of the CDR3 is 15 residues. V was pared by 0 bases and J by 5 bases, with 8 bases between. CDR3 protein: CASSQEGRRANVLTF. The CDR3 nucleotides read TGCGCCAGCAGCCAAGAGGGACGAAGGGCCAACGTCCTGACTTTC.

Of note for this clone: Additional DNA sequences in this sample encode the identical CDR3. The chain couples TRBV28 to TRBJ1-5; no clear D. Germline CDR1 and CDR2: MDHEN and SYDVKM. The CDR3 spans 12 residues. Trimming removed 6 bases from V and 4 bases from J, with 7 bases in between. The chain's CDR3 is CASRGPNQPQHF. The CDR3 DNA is TGTGCCAGCAGAGGTCCAAATCAGCCCCAGCATTTT.

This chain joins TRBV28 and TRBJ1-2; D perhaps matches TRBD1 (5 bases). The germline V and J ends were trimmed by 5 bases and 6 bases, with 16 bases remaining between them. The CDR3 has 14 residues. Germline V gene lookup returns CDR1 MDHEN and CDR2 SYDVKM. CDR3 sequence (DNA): TGTGCCAGCAGTCTCCGGGACCCCCACAATGGCTACACCTTC. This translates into CASSLRDPHNGYTF.

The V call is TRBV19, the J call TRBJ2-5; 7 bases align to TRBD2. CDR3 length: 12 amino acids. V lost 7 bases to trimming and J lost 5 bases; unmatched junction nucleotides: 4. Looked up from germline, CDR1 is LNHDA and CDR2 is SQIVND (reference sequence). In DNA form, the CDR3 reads TGTGCCAGTAAGGATAGCGGGGAGACCCAGTACTTC. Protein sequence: CASKDSGETQYF.

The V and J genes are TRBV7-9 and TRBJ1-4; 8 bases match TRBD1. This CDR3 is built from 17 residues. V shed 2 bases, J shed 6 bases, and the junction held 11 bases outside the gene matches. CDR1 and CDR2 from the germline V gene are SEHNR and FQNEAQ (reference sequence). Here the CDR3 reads CASSLSAGGYGDEKLFF. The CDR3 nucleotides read TGTGCCAGCAGCTTATCGGCAGGGGGCTATGGGGATGAAAAACTGTTTTTT. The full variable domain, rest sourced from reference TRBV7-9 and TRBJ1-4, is DTGVSQNPRHKITKRGQNVTFRCDPISEHNRLYWYRQTLGQGPEFLTYFQNEAQLEKSRLLSDRFSAERPKGSFSTLEIQRTEQGDSAMYLCASSLSAGGYGDEKLFFGSGTQLSVL.